This T cell receptor (beta chain) appears in the sequencing data of a study of graft-versus-host responses after intestinal transplantation. Overall study context: Multivisceral, liver-intestinal, or isolated intestinal transplants were received by the recipients. Anti-thymocyte globulin induction, then tacrolimus and steroids for two to four years, went to all recipients.

Study observations and caveats: Researchers found peak circulating GvH clone levels linked to early post-transplant HvG declines. The marrow of recipients harbored GvH clones, and ileum or blood showed some of them first.

About this clone itself: The antigen is unknown.

TCRdb keeps only in-frame clones here, not all; method: immunoSEQ multiplex PCR. Altogether about 80,000 clones are present, roughly 89% being singletons, with the ten largest covering approximately 0.34%. The source is a human donor who received an intestinal transplant. The specimen was unstimulated CD4+ T cells sorted from spleen or lymph node cells, collected before intestinal transplant.

This CDR3 reads CASSRDGNQPQHF. CDR3 in DNA: TGTGCCAGCAGTAGAGACGGGAATCAGCCCCAGCATTTT. The chain has TRBV6-5 and TRBJ1-5; D unresolved. CDR1 is MNHEY, CDR2 SVGAGI, per germline. Trimming stripped 5 bases from V and 4 bases from J, with 9 bases between. This CDR3 comprises 13 residues.